This record covers a single TCR beta chain. Its antigen is still unknown. Within one base of it there is no much larger clone, and no base qualities were kept. A distance of 13 bases separates the germline ends of V and J, which lose 0 bases and 7 bases respectively. Via the germline V gene, CDR1 is MNHEY and CDR2 SVGAGI. The CDR3, cysteine through phenylalanine, is 14 amino acids long. Here the CDR3 DNA is all that survives: 42 bases in frame from base 1. Each collaborating institution followed its own protocols to collect whole blood in K2EDTA tubes. Collaborator samples were shipped for TCRbeta analysis as frozen whole blood, isolated PBMCs, or DNA extracted from either sample type. The data were obtained in a study of blood T cell repertoires in COVID-19 (dated by TCRdb to the early 2020s). General notes on the study: Collaborator samples came from the United States, Italy and Spain and covered acute and convalescent phases of COVID-19. The material from the prospective study consisted of cDNA or gDNA derived from T cells, B-cell-depleted T cells, or PBMCs. Where available, HLA class I and class II types were taken from metadata supplied by the sample provider and were not determined by assay-based typing. The samples were drawn from two sources: the first 160 participants of the ongoing ImmuneRACE study, and about 1,300 subjects contributed by 6 global collaborators. Sample metadata almost always included a de-identified subject ID, COVID-19 status, age in years and sex. The repertoires were released in a freely available public database intended as a resource for research on the immune response to SARS-CoV-2. The dataset comprised deeply sampled blood TCRbeta repertoires from subjects exposed to, actively infected with, or recovered from COVID-19. Points the paper makes about the study in general: The amount of clinical and demographic metadata varied by source and participant and was provided uncurated.

The immunoSEQ Assay, a bias-controlled multiplex PCR, was used to amplify TCRbeta CDR3 regions from genomic DNA. Under the source paper's analysis protocol: The number of nucleated cells in each sample was estimated from the amplification of reference gene primers within the assay. To quantify the absolute abundance of each unique TCRbeta CDR3 rearrangement, sequence reads were collapsed and filtered. For each sample, productive Simpson clonality was calculated by taking the square root of Simpson's diversity index across productive rearrangements. TCRdb limited this immuneACCESS table to in-frame rearrangements with V and J called. A share of clones is missing; checked studies link under half to unresolved V genes, and the rest is unexplained. The V and J calls and clone size come from that table; D and trimming were worked out from the DNA. The sample table holds under 250,000 clones, of which around four fifths were seen once. The leading ten clones occupy 5.5% to 7.5% of the sample.

The chain is assembled from TRBV6-5 and TRBJ2-7, with the D gene not confidently named. The specimen sequenced was peripheral blood. This clonotype was sampled from a woman aged 60-75 years with active or convalescent COVID-19. Here the CDR3 is given as CASSYSDPRREQYF. The DNA reads TGTGCCAGCAGTTACTCTGACCCGAGGCGGGAGCAGTACTTC.